This TCR beta chain was obtained from a study of siplizumab effects on memory and regulatory T cells. Trimming cost V 4 bases and J 6 bases; bases outside gene matches: 7. CDR1 is SGHVS and CDR2 is FQNEAQ in the germline V gene. This CDR3 is built from 15 residues. Sequenced by immunoSEQ multiplex PCR; TCRdb stores in-frame clones only, minus some. The sample shows about 110,000 clones, roughly 90% of them seen only once. This chain joins TRBV7-8 and TRBJ1-3, with 9 bases matching TRBD1. Sequencing input: CD4+ T cells sorted from blood. This clonotype originated in a human donor in good health. The CDR3 reads CASSSPGQGSNTIYF. In DNA form, the CDR3 reads TGTGCCAGCAGCTCCCCGGGACAGGGATCAAACACCATATATTTT.